Ten or more counts support the clone carrying this TCR beta chain. The entire patient cohort was treatment-naive prior to thyroid surgery. TCRdb re-called the PCR reads through MiXCR. The sample consists of roughly 75,000 clones, approximately 12% of them appearing once. These data originate in a study of metastatic and nonmetastatic thyroid tumors. About the study: Malignant and benign thyroid patients had repertoires compared in peripheral blood and tumor or nodule tissue.

Trimming took 3 bases from V and 0 from J; bases not matched to a gene: 8. CDR3 size: 18 residues. Germline V gene sequence: CDR1 KGHSH, CDR2 LQKENI. The J gene is TRBJ2-3, the V gene TRBV18; 11 bases agree with TRBD2. Sample: tumor tissue. The origin of this receptor is a female donor with papillary thyroid cancer or a benign thyroid nodule (not recorded which). Some clones in this sample may be carry-over from other donors' samples. The CDR3 loop is CASSPRSTSGTSTDTQYF. CDR3 DNA: TGTGCCAGCTCACCTCGATCGACTAGCGGGACTAGCACAGATACGCAGTATTTT.